This record covers a single TCR beta chain. Its matching antigen is unknown. Method: immunoSEQ multiplex PCR; TCRdb's copy keeps in-frame clones and lacks some. There are tens of thousands of clones in the sample; about 81% occur only once, and around 4.1% lies in the top ten. This sample is part of a study of T cells in localized non-small cell lung cancer. General observations from the study: The appearance of a median about 62 of the top 100 tumor clones was seen in adjacent lung. Higher adjacent-lung clonality was associated with shorter survival. Uninvolved adjacent lung had more T cell clonality than any other tissue, topping tumor.

This CDR3 comprises 13 residues. CDR1 and CDR2 from the germline V gene are SGHAT and FQNNGV. The germline V and J ends were trimmed by 1 base and 5 bases, with 6 bases remaining between them. The TCR sequence derives from a woman aged 35-75 years with stage I lung adenocarcinoma. Specimen: peripheral blood, collected before any cancer treatment. This chain connects TRBV11-2 to TRBJ1-5, with D unresolved. CDR3 sequence (DNA): TGTGCCAGCAGCTTAGGCAAAGATCAGCCCCAGCATTTT. Translated: CASSLGKDQPQHF.